Following are 28 T cell receptor beta chains from one sample sequenced in a study of T-cell reconstitution after alpha-beta-depleted transplantation in children (dated by TCRdb to about 2016). Read against the paper, the sample's time point label means: day 60 (about 2 months) after transplantation. The treatment or condition label for this specimen denotes: allogeneic hematopoietic cell transplantation with graft depleted of TCRalphabeta T cells and CD19 B cells. Library method: PCR. TCRdb records Illumina HiSeq 2500 as the sequencer. TCR library preparation used molecular barcoding, with unique molecular identifiers applied to normalize quantification of the TCRbeta repertoire. Using fastp trimming at Q25 and MiXCR clonotype assembly, TCRdb reanalyzed the public sequencing data and kept in-frame beta chains. Rows matching on CDR3 protein sequence are summarized as one entry with the most common DNA and genes. This sample gives around 94,000 distinct CDR3 sequences in total; 5% to 6% of them show up just once. The ten biggest clones cover 6.1% of the sample.

This material consisted of PBMCs, mostly from graft donor cells, taken 60 days after TCRalphabeta/CD19-depleted stem cell transplant. The receptor source for this set is a female patient aged 2-9 years who had a stem cell transplant for Fanconi anemia, so the T cells may come from the graft donor.

The genes are TRBV6-1 and TRBJ2-5; D is ambiguous. V lost 5 bases and J lost 5, with 12 bases in between. The germline CDR1 and CDR2 sequences are MNHNS and SASEGT. The CDR3 has 13 amino acids. In nucleotides, the CDR3 is TGTGCCAGCAGTCCATCCCCAGCGGAGACCCAGTACTTC. Translation: CASSPSPAETQYF.

The genes are TRBV30 and TRBJ2-7; 11 bases are shared with TRBD2. V was pared by 2 bases and J by 2 bases, with 2 bases of the junction left unmatched. The CDR3 has 14 residues. CDR1 and CDR2 from the germline V gene are GTSNPN and SVGIG (reference sequence). The CDR3 loop is CAWSPGLAAYEQYF. The CDR3 DNA reads TGTGCCTGGAGTCCGGGACTAGCGGCCTACGAGCAGTACTTC.

Many counts were recorded for this clonotype. This rearrangement joins TRBV15 to TRBJ2-7; D ambiguous. This CDR3 has 15 amino acids. V lost 0 bases and J lost 2, with 11 bases in between. CDR1 and CDR2 (germline): LNHNV, YYDKDF (reference sequence). The CDR3 reads CATSRDQNPTYEQYF. The CDR3, as DNA: TGTGCCACCAGCAGAGATCAGAACCCAACCTACGAGCAGTACTTC.

This clonotype was seen ten or more times. The chain couples TRBV20-1 to TRBJ2-1; 8 positions match TRBD2. With 5 bases clipped from V and 4 bases from J, the junction kept 10 bases outside the gene matches. Germline V gene sequence: CDR1 DFQATT, CDR2 SNEGSKA (reference sequence). There are 15 residues in the CDR3. This chain's CDR3 is CSAPGGGSRYNEQFF. The CDR3 coding sequence is TGCAGTGCTCCCGGGGGGGGTTCCAGATACAATGAGCAGTTCTTC.

This clonotype came up many times. The CDR3 bases are TGTGCCAGCAGTTACTCGCGTCGGCGGGACAACTATGGCTACACCTTC. Protein sequence: CASSYSRRRDNYGYTF. The chain couples TRBV6-5 to TRBJ1-2; D is possibly TRBD1 (5 bases). Germline V gene lookup returns CDR1 MNHEY and CDR2 SVGAGI. Trimming took off 0 bases at V and 2 bases at J, with 13 bases between the two ends. This CDR3 is built from 16 residues.

This chain links TRBV6-4 with TRBJ2-1, with TRBD2 matching 11 bases. The CDR3 has 16 amino acids. Germline CDR1 and CDR2: MRHNA and SNTAGT. Trimming took 2 bases from V and 4 from J; bases not matched to a gene: 4. The CDR3 here is CASSDTGTSGYNEQFF. CDR3 DNA: TGTGCCAGCAGTGACACCGGGACTAGCGGATACAATGAGCAGTTCTTC.

Details on this clonotype: Since a much larger clone is just one base distant, this may be a read error. The genes are TRBV5-1 and TRBJ2-5; D unresolved. The CDR3 covers 13 residues. From germline, CDR1 is SGHRS and CDR2 YFSETQ. CDR3 sequence (DNA): TGCGCCGGCAGCTTGTCTAGGCAAGAGACCCAGTACTTC. This codes for CAGSLSRQETQYF.

This clonotype has a handful of counts. The genes are TRBV5-1 and TRBJ1-2; TRBD1 is a possible D gene (5 bases). The V gene lost 5 bases and the J gene lost 3 bases, with 17 bases spanning the gap. The CDR3 has 15 residues. Germline V gene sequence: CDR1 SGHRS, CDR2 YFSETQ. This CDR3 reads CASRFSPGRDYGYTF. CDR3 nucleotide sequence: TGCGCCAGCAGATTTTCCCCAGGGAGGGACTATGGCTACACCTTC.

This clonotype was seen many times. The genes are TRBV28 and TRBJ1-2; D not certain. The CDR3 consists of 13 residues. Trimming took 7 bases from V and 4 from J, leaving 13 bases between them. Germline assignment: CDR1 MDHEN and CDR2 SYDVKM. CDR3 loop: CASTPQILYGYTF. In nucleotides, the CDR3 is TGTGCCAGCACCCCACAAATTCTCTATGGCTACACCTTC.

This clonotype was seen a few times. The gene calls are TRBV10-2 and TRBJ2-3; 9 bases match TRBD2. Unmatched junction bases numbered 10, after V lost 8 bases and J lost 4 bases. Germline assignment: CDR1 WSHSY and CDR2 SAAADI. This CDR3 contains 15 residues. CDR3 nucleotides: TGCGCCAGCCGGATTAGCGGGAGTAGGGCAGATACGCAGTATTTT. Amino acids: CASRISGSRADTQYF.

This clonotype was observed at least ten times. The CDR3 reads CASSLSWRDSGELFF. In DNA, the CDR3 is TGTGCCAGCAGTTTAAGTTGGAGGGACTCCGGGGAGCTGTTTTTT. The gene calls are TRBV27 and TRBJ2-2, with D maybe TRBD2 (6 bases). V lost 2 bases and J 6 bases, leaving 13 bases between the germline ends. The germline CDR1 and CDR2 sequences are MNHEY and SMNVEV (reference sequence). The CDR3 consists of 15 residues.

The chain couples TRBV5-1 to TRBJ2-7; 9 bases map to TRBD2. V dropped 1 base and J dropped 4; count of bases not matched to a gene: 6. Germline lookup yields CDR1 SGHRS and CDR2 YFSETQ. The CDR3 has 15 amino acids. CDR3 protein: CASSLISGRRYEQYF. The CDR3 DNA follows: TGCGCCAGCAGCTTGATCAGCGGGAGGAGGTACGAGCAGTACTTC.

The chain has TRBV11-2 and TRBJ2-5; 7 bases fit TRBD1. This CDR3 has 17 amino acids. V lost 1 base to trimming and J lost 2 bases; unmatched junction nucleotides: 10. Germline V gene sequence: CDR1 SGHAT, CDR2 FQNNGV. The CDR3 nucleotides read TGTGCCAGCAGCTTAGTTCGGCCCGGGACAGTTCAAGAGACCCAGTACTTC. Protein: CASSLVRPGTVQETQYF. The complete variable domain, with remaining parts taken from reference TRBV11-2 and TRBJ2-5, reads EAGVAQSPRYKIIEKRQSVAFWCNPISGHATLYWYQQILGQGPKLLIQFQNNGVVDDSQLPKDRFSAERLKGVDSTLKIQPAKLEDSAVYLCASSLVRPGTVQETQYFGPGTRLLVL.

This clonotype was found a few times. The chain couples TRBV5-1 to TRBJ2-6; 9 nucleotides agree with TRBD1. Germline V lookup: CDR1 SGHRS, CDR2 YFSETQ. V gave up 2 bases and J gave up 0 bases; unmatched junction bases: 3. The CDR3 length is 17 residues. The CDR3 nucleotides are TGCGCCAGCAGCTTTAGGACAGGGGTCTCTGGGGCCAACGTCCTGACTTTC. Its protein is CASSFRTGVSGANVLTF.

The chain joins TRBV19 to TRBJ2-7; the match to TRBD2 covers 11 bases. Trimming took 6 bases from V and 5 from J; bases not matched to a gene: 12. CDR3 length equals 16 residues. The V gene's germline CDR1 is LNHDA and CDR2 SQIVND (reference sequence). The CDR3 DNA sequence: TGTGCCAGTAGAAAAAGTCGACTAGCGGGAATCCACGAGCAGTACTTC. Translating gives CASRKSRLAGIHEQYF.

The chain has TRBV7-2 and TRBJ1-1; D is uncertain. This CDR3 is 14 amino acids long. The germline gives CDR1 SGHTA, CDR2 FQGNSA. V lost 0 bases to trimming and J lost 4 bases, with 9 bases between them. CDR3 DNA sequence: TGTGCCAGCAGCTTAGCGCCGTGGGCCACTGAAGCTTTCTTT. Its translation: CASSLAPWATEAFF.

The chain links TRBV12-3 or TRBV12-4 to TRBJ2-3; 12 nucleotides align to TRBD2. The CDR3 spans 14 residues. V lost 6 bases and J lost 7; bases outside the gene matches: 5. CDR3 bases: TGTGCCAGCAGCCGCGGACTAGCGGGAAATACGCAGTATTTT. This encodes CASSRGLAGNTQYF.

Comment on this clonotype: A read error is likely, as this CDR3 ends without the conserved phenylalanine or tryptophan. V and J are TRBV12-3 or TRBV12-4 and TRBJ1-1; TRBD1 matches 8 bases. The CDR3 runs to 14 residues. The junction had 1 base not matched to a gene; V was cut back by 2 bases and J by 2 bases. In nucleotides, the CDR3 is TGTGCCAGCAGTTTACAGGGGGCAAACACTGAAGCTTTCTGT. Protein sequence: CASSLQGANTEAFC.

This clonotype has a count of ten or more. V gene TRBV12-3 or TRBV12-4 combines with J gene TRBJ2-1; D remains ambiguous. Trimming took 3 bases from V and 6 from J, leaving 9 bases between them. This CDR3 spans 13 amino acids. The CDR3 bases are TGTGCCAGCAGTTTGTTTCAAACCAATGAGCAGTTCTTC. Translating it yields CASSLFQTNEQFF.

Details on this clonotype: A much larger clonotype is one base distant, so this may be a read error. Given the absence of the conserved phenylalanine or tryptophan at the CDR3 end, a read error is likely. V and J are TRBV5-6 and TRBJ2-3; TRBD2 aligns across 13 bases. The CDR3 has 15 residues. The V segment lost 4 bases and the J segment 7 bases; nucleotides outside the gene matches: 6. CDR1 is SGHDT, CDR2 YYEEEE, per germline. Here the CDR3 reads CASSTGTSGAHTQYY. CDR3 nucleotide sequence: TGTGCCAGCAGCACCGGGACTAGCGGGGCGCATACGCAGTATTAT.

CDR3 sequence: CASSQSPHFDREAFF. Here the CDR3 DNA reads TGTGCCAGCAGCCAAAGTCCCCACTTTGACAGGGAAGCTTTCTTT. V gene TRBV3-1 combines with J gene TRBJ1-1; maybe TRBD1 (6 bases). V lost 2 bases and J lost 8, with 18 bases in between. The germline gives CDR1 LGHDT, CDR2 YNNKEL (reference sequence). The CDR3 is made up of 15 amino acids.

This clonotype occurred a few times. The DNA of the CDR3 is TGTGCCAGCAGCTTGGCCTCGGGGACCACAGATACGCAGTATTTT. Translating gives CASSLASGTTDTQYF. V usage is TRBV5-4 and J usage is TRBJ2-3; the D gene could be TRBD1 or TRBD2 (5 bases each). CDR1 SGHNT and CDR2 YYREEE come from the germline V gene (reference sequence). This CDR3 has 15 amino acids. Trimming pared 0 bases from V and 2 bases from J, leaving 10 bases between.

This clonotype was picked up many times. This chain connects TRBV7-9 to TRBJ2-7; D ambiguous. The germline V and J ends were trimmed by 3 bases and 2 bases, with 17 bases remaining between them. Germline V gene sequence: CDR1 SEHNR, CDR2 FQNEAQ (reference sequence). The CDR3 sequence is 16 residues long. This chain's CDR3 is CASSFPTEHITYEQYF. The CDR3 nucleotides read TGTGCCAGCAGCTTCCCGACCGAGCATATAACCTACGAGCAGTACTTC.

This clonotype was picked up a small number of times. The chain couples TRBV2 to TRBJ2-1; TRBD2 agrees at 8 bases. Germline V gives CDR1 SNHLY, CDR2 FYNNEI. V was clipped by 4 bases and J by 4 bases; unmatched bases: 6. The CDR3 extends over 15 amino acids. CDR3 region: CASSVSSGLYNEQFF. In nucleotides, the CDR3 is TGTGCCAGCAGTGTCTCTAGCGGGCTTTACAATGAGCAGTTCTTC.

At least ten counts were recorded for this clonotype. This rearrangement joins TRBV9 to TRBJ2-5; D might be TRBD1 or TRBD2, each matching 5 bases. The CDR3 is 15 amino acids. V was shortened by 4 bases and J by 0 bases, with 13 bases between the two germline ends. The germline V gene has CDR1 SGDLS and CDR2 YYNGEE. In DNA, the CDR3 is TGTGCCAGCAGCCCCTGGGACGGCTACCAAGAGACCCAGTACTTC. Protein: CASSPWDGYQETQYF.

This clonotype was seen at least ten times. This sequence joins TRBV5-1 and TRBJ2-7; 7 bases map to TRBD2. CDR3 length: 15 amino acids. Germline V gene sequence: CDR1 SGHRS, CDR2 YFSETQ. J was trimmed by 2 bases and V by 0 bases; bases with no gene match: 5. CDR3 in DNA: TGCGCCAGCAGCTTGGTCTCTAGCGGCCCCTACGAGCAGTACTTC. Encoded protein: CASSLVSSGPYEQYF.

This clonotype was seen a few times. The chain links TRBV12-3 or TRBV12-4 to TRBJ2-1; D gene ambiguous. This CDR3 has 14 residues. V was clipped by 3 bases and J by 5 bases, with 11 bases between them. CDR3 nucleotides: TGTGCCAGCAGTTTTGTCCCTCAGAACAATGAGCAGTTCTTC. This encodes CASSFVPQNNEQFF.

Comment on this clonotype: This may arise from a read error, as a much more abundant clone is one base away. V usage is TRBV12-3 or TRBV12-4 and J usage is TRBJ2-1; 7 positions match TRBD2. The CDR3 spans 16 residues. V dropped 4 bases and J dropped 8; count of bases not matched to a gene: 14. For the CDR3, the DNA is TGTGCCAGCAGTTCCCTAGGACTAGGGTTAAGCCATGAGCAGTTCTTC. Translation: CASSSLGLGLSHEQFF.